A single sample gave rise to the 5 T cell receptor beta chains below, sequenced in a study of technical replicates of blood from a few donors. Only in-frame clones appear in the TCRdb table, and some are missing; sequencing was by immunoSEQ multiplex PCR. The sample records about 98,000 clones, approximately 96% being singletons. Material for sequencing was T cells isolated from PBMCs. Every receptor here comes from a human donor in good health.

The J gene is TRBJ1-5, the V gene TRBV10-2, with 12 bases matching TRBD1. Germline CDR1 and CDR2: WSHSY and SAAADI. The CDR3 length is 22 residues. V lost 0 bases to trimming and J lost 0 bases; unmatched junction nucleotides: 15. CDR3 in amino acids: CASSESLPAGTGGRYSNQPQHF. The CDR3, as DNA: TGCGCCAGCAGTGAGTCCCTACCTGCCGGGACAGGGGGCCGGTATAGCAATCAGCCCCAGCATTTT.

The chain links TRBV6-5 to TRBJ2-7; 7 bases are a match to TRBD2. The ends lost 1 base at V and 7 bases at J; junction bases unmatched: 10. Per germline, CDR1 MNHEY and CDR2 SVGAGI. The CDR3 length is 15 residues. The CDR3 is CASSYLAGVPREQYF. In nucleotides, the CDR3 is TGTGCCAGCAGTTACTTGGCGGGAGTTCCCAGGGAGCAGTACTTC.

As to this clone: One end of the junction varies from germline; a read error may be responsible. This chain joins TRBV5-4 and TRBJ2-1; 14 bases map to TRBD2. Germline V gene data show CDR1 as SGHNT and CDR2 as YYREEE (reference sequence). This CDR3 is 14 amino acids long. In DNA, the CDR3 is TGTGCCAGCAGCCCCGGGACTAGCGGGAGTGAGCGGTTCTTC. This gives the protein CASSPGTSGSERFF.

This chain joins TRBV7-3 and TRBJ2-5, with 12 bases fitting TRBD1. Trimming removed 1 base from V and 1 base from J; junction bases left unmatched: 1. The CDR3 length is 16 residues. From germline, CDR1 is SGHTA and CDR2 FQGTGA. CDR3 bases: TGTGCCAGCAGCTTAAAGGGACAGGGGGCCCAAGAGACCCAGTACTTC. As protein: CASSLKGQGAQETQYF.

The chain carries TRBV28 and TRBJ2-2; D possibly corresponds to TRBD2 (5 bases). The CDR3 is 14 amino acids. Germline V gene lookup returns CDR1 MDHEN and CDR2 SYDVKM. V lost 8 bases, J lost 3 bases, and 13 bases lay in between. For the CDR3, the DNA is TGTGCCAGCTTGGAAAGCGGCGACACCGGGGAGCTGTTTTTT. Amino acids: CASLESGDTGELFF.